This entry concerns a single T cell receptor beta chain. This clone was recorded only once. No cognate antigen has been identified for it. Base quality data are lacking; no much larger clone is found one base away. Each sample received about 2.24 to 5.5 ug of genomic DNA as input, and the DNA input was kept equal within each pair of samples. TCR beta libraries were constructed with the immunoSEQ hsTCRbeta Kit, with multiplexed V and J gene primers used across two PCR steps. Pooled libraries with positive and negative controls were sequenced on an Illumina MiSeq using a 100-cycle paired-end protocol. Regarding the original processing steps: The immunoSEQ vendor processed the raw data into normalized, annotated TCR beta repertoire reports. Richness was defined as unique clones by nucleotide sequence, with iChao1 and Efron-Thisted estimators extrapolating total richness. To characterize and compare the paired lesions, the analysis used Pielou's evenness, Simpson's index, the proportional abundance of the top-ten clones, and the Morisita overlap index. Sourced from immuneACCESS, this table was stored by TCRdb with only in-frame sequences that have V and J called. A share of the clones is absent; for the studies checked, an unresolved V gene accounts for under half, and the remainder has no known explanation. The DNA gave D and trimming, while V, J and clone size come from that table. The sample table records a few thousand clones; about 88% of these occur just once. The ten largest make up roughly 4% of the sample.

The entry originates in a study of T cells in lung cancer brain metastases (dated 2018 in TCRdb). Regarding the research as a whole: Of the 20 patients, seventeen had a history of tobacco use, with a median of approximately 40 pack-years. The primary and brain metastasis specimens were acquired a median of around 340 days apart. Nine tenths of the roughly 20 patients received no interval therapy between primary and metastasis resection. The median age of the patients at first diagnosis was roughly 50 years, and the group included roughly 9 males and roughly eleven females. The study compared TCR beta CDR3 repertoires between fully resected primary non-small cell lung cancers and paired brain metastases. An average DNA integrity number of around 4.1 was found in both primary and metastatic specimens, and no significant difference was detected between sites. The cohort included 20 or so patients who provided about 40 specimens, with each patient contributing one primary lung lesion and one brain metastasis.

Results the study describes overall, beyond this receptor: DNA fragmentation in the FFPE samples may have kept the complete infiltrating T cell repertoire from being retrieved. In brain metastases, the ten most abundant clones accounted for a significantly larger fraction of the repertoire than in primaries, a finding that suggests clonal expansion. Brain metastases had significantly fewer unique productive clones than paired primaries (median about 1,500 versus 4,200). It was not possible to control for the effects of preoperative corticosteroids on T cell infiltration in brain metastases. Most clones were lesion-specific, with limited overlap between paired lesions (mean Morisita index roughly 0.25).

Patients had resection either for delayed recurrence of a solitary brain metastasis or for synchronous oligometastatic disease. Patients with a history of multiple malignancies were excluded so that cancers other than NSCLC would not be included. Tumor areas were macrodissected from roughly 5 deparaffinized 7.5 to 10 um unstained sections under guidance from marked H&E slides. All specimens were formalin-fixed and paraffin-embedded (FFPE). Genomic DNA was extracted using the AllPrep DNA/RNA FFPE Kit. The CDR3 runs 14 residues from the cysteine to the phenylalanine. Only the CDR3 region is kept as DNA, spanning 42 bases read in frame from base 1. V gives up 5 bases and J gives up 7 bases, and the segment between their germline ends measures 18 bases. The germline V gene (reference sequence) supplies CDR1 GTSNPN and CDR2 SVGIG.

The chain joins TRBV30 to TRBJ1-5; the D region possibly corresponds to TRBD1 (6 bases align). Sequenced input: tumor tissue from the primary lung tumor. In the paper's terms, the cell subset or site label means: primary lung cancer lesion. The source of this sequence is a man aged 70-80 years with non-small cell lung cancer. The CDR3 is CAWGDGGAEQPQHF. Read as DNA, the sequence is TGTGCCTGGGGAGACGGGGGCGCAGAGCAGCCCCAGCATTTT. Where the CDR3 stops, the reference TRBV30 and TRBJ1-5 genes take over; the full variable domain is SQTIHQWPATLVQPVGSPLSLECTVEGTSNPNLYWYRQAAGRGLQLLFYSVGIGQISSEVPQNLSASRPQDRQFILSSKKLLLSDSGFYLCAWGDGGAEQPQHFGDGTRLSIL.